The 2 T cell receptor beta chains below were found in one sample sequenced in a study of blood T cell repertoires in COVID-19 (dated by TCRdb to about 2020). Libraries were built with the immunoSEQ multiplex PCR assay. This is the immuneACCESS table as TCRdb keeps it, with only in-frame sequences that have V and J called. A part of the clones is gone; compared with another copy, unresolved V genes explain less than half, and the rest is unexplained. The sample table lists 60,000 to 85,000 clones, around 87% of them with a count of one. The ten biggest clones cover approximately 28% of the sample. Source material: peripheral blood. These receptors were collected from a woman older than 75 with active or convalescent COVID-19.

This clone is a singleton in its sample. The chain employs TRBV12-5 and TRBJ1-2; D is undetermined. Per the germline V gene, CDR1 is LGHNT and CDR2 is FRNRAP. The CDR3 has 14 residues. The germline V and J ends were trimmed by 5 bases and 1 base, with 11 bases remaining between them. Written as DNA, the CDR3 is TGTGCTAGTGGTATAACGCAGAATAACTATGGCTACACCTTC. It is translated as CASGITQNNYGYTF. Based on the CDR3 plus reference TRBV12-5 and TRBJ1-2, the full variable domain is DARVTQTPRHKVTEMGQEVTMRCQPILGHNTVFWYRQTMMQGLELLAYFRNRAPLDDSGMPKDRFSAEMPDATLATLKIQPSEPRDSAVYFCASGITQNNYGYTFGSGTRLTVV.

The chain is built from TRBV6-2 or TRBV6-3 and TRBJ2-2, with 12 positions matching TRBD2. This CDR3 contains 18 residues. Germline CDR1 reads MNHEY; CDR2 reads SVGEGT. With 1 base clipped from V and 0 bases from J, the junction kept 3 bases outside the gene matches. The CDR3 DNA sequence: TGTGCCAGCAGTTACTTCTCTAGCGGGGGGGCGAACACCGGGGAGCTGTTTTTT. Protein product: CASSYFSSGGANTGELFF.